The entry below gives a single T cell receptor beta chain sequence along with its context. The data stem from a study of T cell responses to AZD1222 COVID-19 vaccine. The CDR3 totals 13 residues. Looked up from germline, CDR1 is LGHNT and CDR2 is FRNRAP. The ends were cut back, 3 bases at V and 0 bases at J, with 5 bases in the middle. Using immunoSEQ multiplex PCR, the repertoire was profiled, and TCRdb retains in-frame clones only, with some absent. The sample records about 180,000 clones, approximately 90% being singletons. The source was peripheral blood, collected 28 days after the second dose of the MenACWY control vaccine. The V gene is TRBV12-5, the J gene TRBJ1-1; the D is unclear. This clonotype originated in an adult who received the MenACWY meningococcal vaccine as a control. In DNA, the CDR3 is TGTGCTAGTGGTTTTTCTATGAACACTGAAGCTTTCTTT. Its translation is CASGFSMNTEAFF. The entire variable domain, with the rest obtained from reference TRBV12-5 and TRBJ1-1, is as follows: DARVTQTPRHKVTEMGQEVTMRCQPILGHNTVFWYRQTMMQGLELLAYFRNRAPLDDSGMPKDRFSAEMPDATLATLKIQPSEPRDSAVYFCASGFSMNTEAFFGQGTRLTVV.